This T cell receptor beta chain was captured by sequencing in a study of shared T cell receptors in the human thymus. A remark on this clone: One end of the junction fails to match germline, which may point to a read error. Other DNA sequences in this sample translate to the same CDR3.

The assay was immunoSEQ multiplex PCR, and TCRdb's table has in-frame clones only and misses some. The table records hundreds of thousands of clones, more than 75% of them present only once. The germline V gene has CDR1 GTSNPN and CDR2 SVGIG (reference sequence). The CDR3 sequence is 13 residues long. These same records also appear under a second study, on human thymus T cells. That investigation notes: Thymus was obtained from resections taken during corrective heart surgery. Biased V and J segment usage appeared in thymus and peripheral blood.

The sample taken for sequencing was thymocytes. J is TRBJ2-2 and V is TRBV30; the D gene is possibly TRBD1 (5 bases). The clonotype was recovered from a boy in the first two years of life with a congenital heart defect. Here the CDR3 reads CAWNAGQGGELFF. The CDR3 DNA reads TGCGCCTGGAACGCAGGGCAGGGCGGGGAGCTGTTTTTT.